This T cell receptor beta chain emerged from a study of human T cells and chemical hapten exposure. The CDR3 contains 13 residues. V lost 3 bases, J lost 5 bases, and 10 bases lay in between. The germline CDR1 and CDR2 sequences are MNHEY and SMNVEV (reference sequence). The time point: healthy volunteer bleed at 2 weeks. Unseparated into fractions, whole blood served as the source from which total RNA was extracted. TCRdb reprocessed the RACE reads with MiXCR, giving one entry per CDR3 protein. This sample has around 130,000 distinct CDR3 sequences; around 8.2% occur once, and the top ten carry 1.5% to 2%. This clonotype was counted a single time.

The chain employs TRBV27 and TRBJ1-1; a possible D gene is TRBD1 (5 bases). Input material: whole blood. The receptor was derived from a male donor in good health. Some clones in this sample may be carry-over from other donors' samples. The DNA of the CDR3 is TGTGCCAGCAGTTTTAACGGGGCGACTGAAGCTTTCTTT. This codes for CASSFNGATEAFF.